This T cell receptor beta chain was recorded in a study of T cell repertoires in cytomegalovirus infection. TCRdb re-derived calls from the reads in MiXCR, one entry per CDR3 protein. Among tens of thousands of distinct CDR3 sequences listed, 20% to 25% were seen once. The CDR3 consists of 12 residues. Germline assignment: CDR1 SEHNR and CDR2 FQNEAQ (reference sequence). The V gene lost 1 base and the J gene lost 14 bases, with 9 bases spanning the gap. This clonotype came up a few times. Its antigen is unidentified. This clonotype was obtained from a human donor in good health (CMV status not recorded). Some clones in this sample may be carry-over from other donors' samples. This chain joins TRBV7-9 and TRBJ1-6; D perhaps matches TRBD1 (5 bases). The sample in question was CD8+ T cells from cultured PBMCs, obtained from culture after CMV antigen stimulation. The chain's CDR3 is CASSLDGGTLHF. DNA of the CDR3: TGTGCCAGCAGCTTAGATGGGGGAACCCTCCACTTT. Based on the CDR3 plus reference TRBV7-9 and TRBJ1-6, the full variable domain is DTGVSQNPRHKITKRGQNVTFRCDPISEHNRLYWYRQTLGQGPEFLTYFQNEAQLEKSRLLSDRFSAERPKGSFSTLEIQRTEQGDSAMYLCASSLDGGTLHFGNGTRLTVT.